Listed below are T cell receptor beta chains from one sample, sequenced in a study of cytomegalovirus exposure and HLA in healthy donors. The method was immunoSEQ multiplex PCR; TCRdb's version includes in-frame clones alone and lacks a portion of them. Of about 58,000 clones in the sample, about nine tenths were seen once. The sequenced sample was PBMCs. All receptors derive from a man aged 18 to 29 in good health and CMV-seronegative. Both conserved end residues are part of each CDR3. The order of the fields is D gene, clone size, J gene, V gene, CDR3 DNA, CDR3 protein. D genes are given only for firm matches. For some rows the clone size is stated as once, few or many, or as a class when expanded; others skip it.

TRBD1	NA	TRBJ2-5	TRBV2	TGTGCCAGCAGTTACTCGACAGGGGGCGGCCAAGAGACCCAGTACTTC	CASSYSTGGGQETQYF
NA	NA	TRBJ1-1	TRBV7-3	TGTGCCAGCAGCTTAAGTGGTCCAAGCGGGGGCACTGAAGCTTTCTTT	CASSLSGPSGGTEAFF
NA	NA	TRBJ2-2	TRBV7-9	TGTGCCAGCAGCCCCCGGGACACCGGTGGCGGGGAGCTGTTTTTT	CASSPRDTGGGELFF
TRBD2	NA	TRBJ2-7	TRBV15	TGTGCCACCAGCAGAGGCCTAGCGGGGACTTCCTCCTACGAGCAGTACTTC	CATSRGLAGTSSYEQYF
NA	NA	TRBJ1-1	TRBV9	TGTGCCAGCAGCGTAGGGCCCTCTGACACTGAAGCTTTCTTT	CASSVGPSDTEAFF
TRBD2	NA	TRBJ2-7	TRBV7-9	TGTGCCAGCAGCAAAGCGGGAGCGACCCTTGACGAGCAGTACTTC	CASSKAGATLDEQYF
TRBD1	few	TRBJ1-5	TRBV5-8	TGTGCCAGCAGCTTGGCCAGTCCAGGGGGAAATCAGCCCCAGCATTTT	CASSLASPGGNQPQHF
NA	NA	TRBJ2-7	TRBV18	TGTGCCAGCTCAGCCCAACAGGGAGAAGGATACGAGCAGTACTTC	CASSAQQGEGYEQYF
TRBD1	NA	TRBJ2-6	TRBV7-9	TGTGCCAGCAGTCCGGGACAGGGATCATCTGGGGCCAACGTCCTGACTTTC	CASSPGQGSSGANVLTF
NA	NA	TRBJ2-7	TRBV5-4	TGTGCCAGCAGCTTGGGCCCTCTTAGACAGGAAGACTACGAGCAGTACTTC	CASSLGPLRQEDYEQYF
TRBD2	NA	TRBJ2-3	TRBV28	TGTGCCAGCAGTTCCGCGGGACTAGCGGGCCGCACAGATACGCAGTATTTT	CASSSAGLAGRTDTQYF
NA	NA	TRBJ2-5	TRBV5-1	TGCGCCAGCAGCTTGGCCTTGGTAGCGGAAGAGACCCAGTACTTC	CASSLALVAEETQYF
TRBD1	NA	TRBJ1-1	TRBV28	TGTGCCAGCAGTCTGGGGGGACAGGAAGCTTTCTTT	CASSLGGQEAFF
NA	NA	TRBJ2-5	TRBV9	TGTGCCAGCAGCGTGGGCCACCAAGAGACCCAGTACTTC	CASSVGHQETQYF
NA	NA	TRBJ1-2	TRBV2	TGTGCCAGCACCTACGGGGGGCAGGCCAACTATGGCTACACCTTC	CASTYGGQANYGYTF
TRBD2	once	TRBJ2-3	TRBV19	TGTGCCAGTAGTATATCGGCTAGCGGAGGGAGCACAGATACGCAGTATTTT	CASSISASGGSTDTQYF
TRBD1	NA	TRBJ1-2	TRBV5-1	TGCGCCAGCAGCCCTCACCTCGACAGGGCGGACGGCTACACCTTC	CASSPHLDRADGYTF
NA	NA	TRBJ1-1	TRBV28	TGTGCCAGCAGTTTACCCGGGTTGACAGGCATGAACACTGAAGCTTTCTTT	CASSLPGLTGMNTEAFF
NA	NA	TRBJ1-1	TRBV4-2	TGTGCCAGCGGGGGGACTACCACTGAAGCTTTCTTT	CASGGTTTEAFF
TRBD2	NA	TRBJ2-3	TRBV10-1	TGCGCCAGCAGTGAGTCGAGTTCCGTTTGCGGGAGCCGCACAGATACGCAGTATTTT	CASSESSSVCGSRTDTQYF
NA	NA	TRBJ1-5	TRBV6-1	TGTGCCACCACGGACACCGGTCAGTCCCAGCATTTT	CATTDTGQSQHF
TRBD2	NA	TRBJ2-5	TRBV5-1	TGCGCCAGCAGCTTGGGGGTCGGAGCGGGAGGGCCGGAGACCCAGTACTTC	CASSLGVGAGGPETQYF
TRBD2	NA	TRBJ2-3	TRBV6-4	TGTGCCAGTTCGCCGGGAGGAACAGATACGCAGTATTTT	CASSPGGTDTQYF
TRBD1	NA	TRBJ1-2	TRBV5-6	TGTGCCAGCAGCCCGGGACAGTTGAATGGCTACACCTTC	CASSPGQLNGYTF
NA	NA	TRBJ2-7	TRBV10-2	TGCGCCAGCAGTGAGTCGCAGGGTATCTACGAGCAGTACTTC	CASSESQGIYEQYF
TRBD2	NA	TRBJ2-3	TRBV30	TGTGCCTTCACGGGAGCGGGAGGGCCCTCCCGCAGAATGGCAGATACGCAGTATTTT	CAFTGAGGPSRRMADTQYF
NA	NA	TRBJ1-5	TRBV19	TGTGCCAGTAGTCCCTCAGGGGGCAATCAGCCCCAGCATTTT	CASSPSGGNQPQHF
NA	NA	TRBJ1-2	TRBV10-3	TGTGCCAGCCACCAGGGGAGCGGCTATGGCTACACCTTC	CASHQGSGYGYTF
TRBD1	NA	TRBJ2-5	TRBV7-3	TGTGCCAGCAGCCTGGGACAGGGGTGGGAGACCCAGTACTTC	CASSLGQGWETQYF
TRBD2	NA	TRBJ2-1	TRBV9	TGTGCCAGCAGCGTAGCGGGAGGGACCTACAATGAGCAGTTCTTC	CASSVAGGTYNEQFF
TRBD1	NA	TRBJ1-5	TRBV7-2	TGTGCCAGCAGCTTAGTAGCCCAGGGGGCATATCAGCCCCAGCATTTT	CASSLVAQGAYQPQHF
NA	NA	TRBJ2-1	TRBV13	TGTGCCAGCAGTGCCCGGCCGACATACAACAATGAGCAGTTCTTC	CASSARPTYNNEQFF
TRBD2	NA	TRBJ2-3	TRBV6-1	TGTGCCAGCAGTGAACTAGCGGGAGGAGATACGCAGTATTTT	CASSELAGGDTQYF
NA	NA	TRBJ2-7	TRBV5-4	TGTGCCAGCGGAACAGGGGGGGGAGAGCAGTACTTC	CASGTGGGEQYF
NA	once	TRBJ2-7	TRBV9	TGTGCCAGCAGCTCGGGACTCAGTTCCTACGAGCAGTACTTC	CASSSGLSSYEQYF
NA	NA	TRBJ2-5	TRBV11-2	TGTGCCAGCAGCTTAGATCTGGCGGAAGAGACCCAGTACTTC	CASSLDLAEETQYF
TRBD1	NA	TRBJ1-2	TRBV6-5	TGTGCCAGCAGCTACAGGGGGGGCTATGGCTACACCTTC	CASSYRGGYGYTF
TRBD2	NA	TRBJ2-1	TRBV27	TGTGCCAGCAGTGGAACTCTAGCGGTGGGTGAGCAGTTCTTC	CASSGTLAVGEQFF
NA	once	TRBJ2-3	TRBV7-2	TGTGCCAGCAGCCCGGCGGAGGTTCATGCAGATACGCAGTATTTT	CASSPAEVHADTQYF
TRBD1	NA	TRBJ2-1	TRBV27	TGTGCCAGCAGTTTCAGGACAGGGGGCTACAATGAGCAGTTCTTC	CASSFRTGGYNEQFF
TRBD1	NA	TRBJ1-2	TRBV7-9	TGTGCCAGCAGCCTTCTACAGGGGGGGAACTATGGCTACACCTTC	CASSLLQGGNYGYTF
TRBD1	NA	TRBJ2-3	TRBV9	TGTGCCAGCAGCGTAGCCTCGGGACAGGGGCCAGATACGCAGTATTTT	CASSVASGQGPDTQYF
NA	NA	TRBJ2-1	TRBV25-1	TGTGCCAGCCACTCCGTACAGGACAGCCTAACTTTAGGTGAGCAGTTCTTC	CASHSVQDSLTLGEQFF
TRBD1	NA	TRBJ1-2	TRBV19	TGTGCCAGTAGACCGGGACAGGGGGCCCTGGACTATGGCTACACCTTC	CASRPGQGALDYGYTF
NA	NA	TRBJ1-3	TRBV7-8	TGTGCCAGCAGCTTAGACAGGAGCTCTGGAAACACCATATATTTT	CASSLDRSSGNTIYF
NA	NA	TRBJ2-4	TRBV11-3	TGTGCCAGCAGCCTTCAGGGGGCCAAAAACATTCAGTACTTC	CASSLQGAKNIQYF
TRBD2	NA	TRBJ2-7	TRBV23-1	TGCGCCAGACCGGGGATGACTAGCGGGAGAACCTACGAGCAGTACTTC	CARPGMTSGRTYEQYF
NA	NA	TRBJ1-1	TRBV27	TGTGCCAGCAGTAGCTCGGTTATCACTGAAGCTTTCTTT	CASSSSVITEAFF